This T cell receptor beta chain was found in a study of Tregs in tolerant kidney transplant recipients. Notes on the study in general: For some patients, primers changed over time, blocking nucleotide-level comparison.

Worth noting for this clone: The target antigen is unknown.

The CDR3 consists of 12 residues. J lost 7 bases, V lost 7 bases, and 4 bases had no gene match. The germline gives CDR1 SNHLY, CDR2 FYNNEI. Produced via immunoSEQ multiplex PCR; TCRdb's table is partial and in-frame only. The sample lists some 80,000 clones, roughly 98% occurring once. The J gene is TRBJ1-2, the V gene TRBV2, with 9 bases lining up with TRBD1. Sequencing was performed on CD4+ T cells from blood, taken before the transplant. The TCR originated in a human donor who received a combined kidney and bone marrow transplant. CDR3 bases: TGTGCCAGCAAAGGGACAGGGTTTGGCTACACCTTC. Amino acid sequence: CASKGTGFGYTF.